This T cell receptor (beta chain) appears in the sequencing data of a study of CD8 T cells in ankylosing spondylitis. J lost 7 bases, V lost 5 bases, and 11 bases had no gene match. The CDR3 is 14 residues long. The germline V gene has CDR1 SGHRS and CDR2 YFSETQ. Comments on this clonotype: Its antigen is currently unknown.

Molecular-barcoded quantitative 5'-RACE produced these TCR beta libraries. TCRdb used MiXCR to reprocess the 5' RACE reads, holding one entry per CDR3 protein. This table holds roughly 230,000 distinct CDR3 sequences, over 9.5% found once. Study-wide findings and caveats: What appeared characteristic of ankylosing spondylitis blood was a TCR beta motif of eight or nine highly homologous variants. Disease-linked clones were reportedly significantly enriched in matched ankylosing spondylitis synovial fluid. Certain motif variants had earlier been reported in reactive arthritis synovial fluid and blood.

The chain links TRBV5-1 to TRBJ2-7; TRBD2 matches 8 bases. This sequence originates from a male donor with ankylosing spondylitis or in good health (not recorded which). The sequenced material came from blood, either unsorted or a sorted T cell fraction (not recorded which). In DNA, the CDR3 is TGCGCCAGCAGTCCCGGGACTAGGGGAAGAGAGCAGTACTTC. Its translation is CASSPGTRGREQYF.